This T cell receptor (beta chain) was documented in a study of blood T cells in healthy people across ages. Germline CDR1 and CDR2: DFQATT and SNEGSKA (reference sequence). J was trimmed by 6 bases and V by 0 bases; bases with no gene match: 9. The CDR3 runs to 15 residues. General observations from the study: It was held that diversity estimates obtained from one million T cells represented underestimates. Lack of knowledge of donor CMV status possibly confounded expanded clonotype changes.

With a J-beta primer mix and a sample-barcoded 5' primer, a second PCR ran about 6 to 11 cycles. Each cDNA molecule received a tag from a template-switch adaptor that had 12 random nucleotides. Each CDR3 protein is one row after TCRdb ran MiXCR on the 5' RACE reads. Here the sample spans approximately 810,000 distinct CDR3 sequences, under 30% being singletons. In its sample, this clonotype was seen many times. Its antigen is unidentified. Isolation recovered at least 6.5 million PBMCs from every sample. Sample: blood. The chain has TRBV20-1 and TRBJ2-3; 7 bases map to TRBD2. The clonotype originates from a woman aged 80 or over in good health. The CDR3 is CSARDPSGASDTQYF. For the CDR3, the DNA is TGCAGTGCTAGAGATCCCAGCGGGGCCTCGGATACGCAGTATTTT.